This is a list of T cell receptor beta chains from one sample in a study of shared clonotypes between healthy human individuals. Libraries were prepared by immunoSEQ multiplex PCR; TCRdb keeps only in-frame clonotypes and omits some of them. The top ten hold 12% of the sample, which has about half a million clones, more than 75% seen once. Sequenced material: PBMCs. All receptors come from a woman aged 40 to 49 in good health. Some clones in this sample may be carry-over from other donors' samples. CDR3s include the opening cysteine and the closing phenylalanine or tryptophan. The D gene is left open where the match is weak. Clone size is shown for a subset of rows, as once, few, many or a class of expanded clone.

-,TRBV30,-,TRBJ2-7,CACSKGGEQYF,TGTGCCTGCAGCAAGGGTGGGGAGCAGTACTTC
TRBD1,TRBV28,-,TRBJ2-2,CASYSPAPGTGNSRTGELFF,TGTGCCAGCTATTCCCCCGCCCCCGGGACAGGGAATTCGAGGACCGGGGAGCTGTTTTTT
-,TRBV18,-,TRBJ2-3,CASSPTRITDTQYF,TGTGCCAGCTCACCAACCAGGATCACAGATACGCAGTATTTT
-,TRBV5-1,-,TRBJ2-2,CASSSVLITNTGELFF,TGCGCCAGCAGCTCAGTGCTAATTACGAACACCGGGGAGCTGTTTTTT
-,TRBV28,-,TRBJ2-3,CASSLWRERDTQYF,TGTGCCAGCAGTTTATGGAGGGAACGAGATACGCAGTATTTT
TRBD2,TRBV5-1,-,TRBJ2-5,CASTPSSGIQETQYF,TGCGCCAGCACCCCGTCTAGCGGGATACAAGAGACCCAGTACTTC
TRBD2,TRBV19,-,TRBJ2-2,CASTVLAGLNTGELFF,TGTGCCAGTACTGTACTAGCGGGGTTGAACACCGGGGAGCTGTTTTTT
-,TRBV29-1,-,TRBJ1-1,CGSKGRFEAFF,TGCGGAAGTAAGGGGAGGTTTGAAGCTTTCTTT
TRBD2,TRBV11-2,-,TRBJ2-7,CASSLGSSGIGEQYF,TGTGCCAGCAGCTTAGGTTCTAGCGGGATCGGCGAGCAGTACTTC
TRBD1,TRBV18,-,TRBJ2-3,CASSPPGGRTDTQYF,TGTGCCAGCTCACCACCAGGGGGCAGGACAGATACGCAGTATTTT
TRBD2,TRBV7-2,-,TRBJ2-5,CASSRTAGGPQETQYF,TGTGCCAGCAGCCGAACAGCGGGAGGGCCCCAAGAGACCCAGTACTTC
TRBD1,TRBV6-1,-,TRBJ1-1,CASRLDRTNTEAFF,TGTGCCAGCAGGTTGGACAGGACGAACACTGAAGCTTTCTTT
TRBD1,TRBV28,-,TRBJ2-7,CASSLRTGGVYEQYF,TGTGCCAGCAGTTTAAGGACAGGGGGCGTCTACGAGCAGTACTTC
-,TRBV14,-,TRBJ2-3,CASSPLGDTQYF,TGTGCCAGCAGCCCCCTCGGGGATACGCAGTATTTT
TRBD1,TRBV28,-,TRBJ2-2,CASSLWQGAGKPGELFF,TGTGCCAGCAGTTTGTGGCAGGGGGCGGGGAAACCCGGGGAGCTGTTTTTT
TRBD1,TRBV27,-,TRBJ1-1,CASSRQGAGGTEAFF,TGTGCCAGCAGTCGACAGGGGGCAGGTGGAACTGAAGCTTTCTTT
TRBD1,TRBV6-1,-,TRBJ2-2,CAAEGQGYTGELFF,TGTGCCGCCGAAGGACAGGGATACACCGGGGAGCTGTTTTTT
-,TRBV6-5,-,TRBJ2-7,CASSYPGRQGRLEQYF,TGTGCCAGCAGTTACCCGGGGAGGCAGGGTCGGCTCGAGCAGTACTTC
TRBD1,TRBV29-1,once,TRBJ1-1,CSVTQGGTEAFF,TGCAGCGTAACACAGGGGGGCACTGAAGCTTTCTTT
-,TRBV9,-,TRBJ2-2,CASSVYVTGELFF,TGTGCCAGCAGCGTTTACGTCACCGGGGAGCTGTTTTTT
TRBD1,TRBV6-1,-,TRBJ1-2,CASSVGTAPRGYGYTF,TGTGCCAGCAGTGTCGGGACAGCCCCTAGAGGCTATGGCTACACCTTC
-,TRBV27,-,TRBJ2-3,CASSAPGQGTDTQYF,TGTGCCAGCAGCGCCCCGGGACAAGGCACAGATACGCAGTATTTT
-,TRBV27,-,TRBJ2-1,CASSLRGATRDEQFF,TGTGCCAGCAGTTTACGTGGGGCAACACGGGATGAGCAGTTCTTC
TRBD1,TRBV19,-,TRBJ1-4,CASRDRATNEKLFF,TGTGCCAGTCGGGACAGGGCAACTAATGAAAAACTGTTTTTT
-,TRBV7-8,-,TRBJ1-5,CASGMNQPQHF,TGTGCCAGCGGTATGAATCAGCCCCAGCATTTT
-,TRBV27,few,TRBJ1-1,CASSFALNTEAFF,TGTGCCAGCAGTTTTGCTTTGAACACTGAAGCTTTCTTT
-,TRBV7-8,once,TRBJ2-1,CASSLVEYNEQFF,TGTGCCAGCAGCTTAGTTGAGTACAATGAGCAGTTCTTC
-,TRBV7-2,-,TRBJ2-7,CASSLGGGLSYEQYF,TGTGCCAGCAGCTTAGGCGGCGGGTTATCCTACGAGCAGTACTTC
-,TRBV7-2,-,TRBJ2-7,CASSHRDSYEQYF,TGTGCCAGCAGTCACAGGGACTCCTACGAGCAGTACTTC
-,TRBV27,-,TRBJ2-1,CASSFWMGDNEQFF,TGTGCCAGCAGTTTTTGGATGGGCGACAATGAGCAGTTCTTC
-,TRBV19,-,TRBJ1-5,CASSIQGGRQPQHF,TGTGCCAGTAGTATTCAAGGTGGCCGCCAGCCCCAGCATTTT
-,TRBV6-1,-,TRBJ2-1,CASSEFRDKYNEQFF,TGTGCCAGCAGTGAATTTAGGGACAAGTACAATGAGCAGTTCTTC
TRBD2,TRBV28,-,TRBJ2-7,CASSLWTSTDEQYF,TGTGCCAGCAGTTTATGGACTAGCACGGACGAGCAGTACTTC
-,TRBV7-3,-,TRBJ1-1,CASSLSENTEAFF,TGTGCCAGCAGCTTATCCGAGAACACTGAAGCTTTCTTT
TRBD2,TRBV5-1,-,TRBJ2-2,CASSHGTSGSNGELFF,TGCGCCAGCAGCCACGGGACTAGCGGGAGTAACGGGGAGCTGTTTTTT
-,TRBV5-1,many,TRBJ2-7,CASSHGTIYEQYF,TGCGCCAGCAGTCACGGGACAATTTACGAGCAGTACTTC
TRBD1,TRBV30,-,TRBJ1-5,CAWSAWDRDNQPQHF,TGTGCCTGGAGTGCATGGGACAGGGACAATCAGCCCCAGCATTTT
-,TRBV6-1,-,TRBJ2-7,CASRRLGGSYEQYF,TGTGCCAGCAGGCGGCTTGGGGGCTCCTACGAGCAGTACTTC
TRBD2,TRBV6-5,-,TRBJ2-7,CASSSSGLAGENF,TGTGCCAGCAGTTCCTCGGGACTAGCGGGGGAAAACTTC
TRBD2,TRBV10-2,once,TRBJ2-7,CASRAGGNYEQYF,TGCGCCAGCAGGGCGGGAGGGAACTACGAGCAGTACTTC
-,TRBV11-2,-,TRBJ2-5,CASSHVGWGDKETQYF,TGTGCCAGCAGCCATGTGGGGTGGGGGGATAAAGAGACCCAGTACTTC
TRBD1,TRBV6-5,-,TRBJ1-2,CASSFGQGTYGYTF,TGTGCCAGCAGTTTCGGACAGGGGACCTATGGCTACACCTTC
TRBD2,TRBV5-1,-,TRBJ2-7,CASSLVAGAGEQYF,TGCGCCAGCAGCTTGGTAGCGGGAGCGGGGGAGCAGTACTTC
-,TRBV5-1,few,TRBJ1-5,CASSLDPYQPQHF,TGCGCCAGCAGCTTGGACCCCTATCAGCCCCAGCATTTT
TRBD1,TRBV2,many,TRBJ2-1,CASSGGQGDNEQFF,TGTGCCAGCAGTGGGGGACAGGGAGACAATGAGCAGTTCTTC
TRBD2,TRBV7-2,-,TRBJ2-5,CASSRGAGGLQETQYF,TGTGCCAGCAGCCGGGGAGCGGGAGGGCTCCAAGAGACCCAGTACTTC
-,TRBV5-1,-,TRBJ2-3,CASSFRDLTDTQYF,TGCGCCAGCAGCTTCAGGGACCTCACAGATACGCAGTATTTT
TRBD2,TRBV18,-,TRBJ2-7,CASSPNTGTNTYEQYF,TGTGCCAGCTCACCTAACACCGGGACTAACACCTACGAGCAGTACTTC